This T cell receptor (beta chain) was found in a study of T cells in Graves' hyperthyroidism and ophthalmopathy. Study-wide results and limits: For ophthalmopathy, model prediction preceded onset by a median 6.5 months.

Amplified regions were TCR beta CDR3 sequences from RNA transcripts. A set of HTBI primers served as the primers for a first-round RT-PCR of the TCR CDR3. From the multiplex PCR reads, TCRdb called clonotypes with MiXCR, one entry per CDR3 protein. The sample has about 500,000 distinct CDR3 sequences; roughly an eighth are singletons. This clonotype was picked up many times. The antigen is unknown. This TCR derives from a young woman with Graves' hyperthyroidism. The sample consisted of blood.

In DNA, the CDR3 is TGTGCCAGCAGCCAAGGAGAGTTGACTAGCACAGATACGCAGTATTTT. It yields the protein CASSQGELTSTDTQYF. The chain has TRBV3-1 and TRBJ2-3; D uncertain. Germline V gene lookup returns CDR1 LGHDT and CDR2 YNNKEL (reference sequence). Trimming stripped 1 base from V and 0 bases from J, with 11 bases between. The CDR3 sequence is 16 residues long.